One and the same sample provided the 11 T cell receptor beta chains below, sequenced in a study of T cells in Graves' hyperthyroidism and ophthalmopathy. TCR beta CDR3 regions were amplified from RNA. In the first-round RT-PCR of the TCR CDR3, the HTBI primer set was used. TCRdb ran MiXCR on the multiplex PCR reads and lists one entry per CDR3 protein. Of 600,000 or so distinct CDR3 sequences listed, roughly 15% were seen once; the top ten hold under 15%. The source material was blood. The origin of the receptors is a woman aged 50 to 60 with Graves' ophthalmopathy.

The V gene is TRBV13, the J gene TRBJ2-1; a weak D match, TRBD1 (7 bases). Trimming pared 0 bases from V and 2 bases from J, leaving 11 bases between. CDR1 PRHDT and CDR2 FYEKMQ come from the germline V gene (reference sequence). The CDR3 has 16 residues. CDR3 DNA sequence: TGTGCCAGCAGCTTAGGCCCAGGGGGGACCTACAATGAGCAGTTCTTC. It codes for CASSLGPGGTYNEQFF. Full variable domain (outside the CDR3, taken from reference TRBV13 and TRBJ2-1): AAGVIQSPRHLIKEKRETATLKCYPIPRHDTVYWYQQGPGQDPQFLISFYEKMQSDKGSIPDRFSAQQFSDYHSELNMSSLELGDSALYFCASSLGPGGTYNEQFFGPGTRLTVL.

V usage is TRBV5-6 and J usage is TRBJ2-3; TRBD2 aligns across 11 bases. V lost 4 bases, J lost 1 base, and 5 bases stayed unmatched. Germline loops: CDR1 SGHDT, CDR2 YYEEEE. The CDR3 has 16 residues. CDR3 region: CASSALGLAGTDTQYF. The CDR3 region has the DNA TGTGCCAGCAGCGCCCTGGGACTAGCGGGCACAGATACGCAGTATTTT.

This clonotype was counted only a few times. The rearrangement links TRBV15 to TRBJ1-1, with D perhaps matching TRBD1 (5 bases). Germline V gene data show CDR1 as LNHNV and CDR2 as YYDKDF (reference sequence). The CDR3 is 16 residues long. Trimming left V 1 base short and J 0 bases short, with 12 bases between. CDR3 sequence (DNA): TGTGCCACCAGCAGAGCCCCGGGGCAGGTGAACACTGAAGCTTTCTTT. It yields the protein CATSRAPGQVNTEAFF.

This clonotype was recorded at least ten times. The chain carries TRBV5-1 and TRBJ1-1, with 9 positions matching TRBD1. Germline lookup yields CDR1 SGHRS and CDR2 YFSETQ. This CDR3 spans 13 amino acids. V was pared by 7 bases and J by 9 bases, with 10 bases of the junction left unmatched. The CDR3 is CASGPDRGRQAFF. In DNA, the CDR3 is TGCGCCAGCGGACCGGACAGGGGAAGGCAAGCTTTCTTT.

This clonotype was seen a few times. The V call is TRBV15, the J call TRBJ2-1, with a tentative D call TRBD1 (5 bases). The CDR3 consists of 13 residues. V was trimmed by 0 bases and J by 11 bases, leaving 11 bases between them. The V gene's germline CDR1 is LNHNV and CDR2 YYDKDF (reference sequence). CDR3 coding DNA: TGTGCCACCAGCAGAGATGTTCAGGGAAAGCAGTTCTTC. Translating it yields CATSRDVQGKQFF.

The chain has TRBV19 and TRBJ2-3; 11 nucleotides agree with TRBD2. Trimming at V came to 9 bases and at J to 5 bases, leaving 4 bases not matched to a gene. The length of the CDR3 is 13 residues. Germline assignment: CDR1 LNHDA and CDR2 SQIVND (reference sequence). The CDR3 here is CASTSGRIDTQYF. The CDR3 DNA sequence: TGTGCCAGCACTAGCGGGAGAATAGATACGCAGTATTTT.

The sample holds many counts of this clonotype. The gene calls are TRBV20-1 and TRBJ2-1, with TRBD2 matching over 12 bases. The V and J ends lost 1 base and 1 base, in that order; junction bases with no gene match: 11. Germline CDR1 and CDR2: DFQATT and SNEGSKA (reference sequence). CDR3 length: 19 residues. CDR3 residues: CSARGRLAGVTFSYNEQFF. DNA for the CDR3: TGCAGTGCTAGAGGGAGACTAGCGGGAGTAACTTTTTCCTACAATGAGCAGTTCTTC.

The chain combines TRBV14 with TRBJ2-3; no definite D call. The CDR3 has 15 residues. Germline assignment: CDR1 SGHDN and CDR2 FVKESK. V dropped 3 bases and J dropped 3 bases, with 13 bases sitting between them. CDR3 residues: CASSQDGVPTDTQYF. The CDR3, as DNA: TGTGCCAGCAGCCAGGACGGAGTACCGACAGATACGCAGTATTTT.

The chain is built from TRBV20-1 and TRBJ1-5; 7 nucleotides agree with TRBD1. There are 16 residues in the CDR3. Trimming at V came to 1 base and at J to 0 bases, leaving 6 bases not matched to a gene. In germline, CDR1 is DFQATT, CDR2 SNEGSKA (reference sequence). Here the CDR3 reads CSARAGTVNSNQPQHF. In nucleotides, the CDR3 is TGCAGTGCTAGAGCGGGGACAGTCAATAGCAATCAGCCCCAGCATTTT.

This clonotype was found a few times. The chain joins TRBV5-4 to TRBJ1-6; a weak D match, TRBD1 (6 bases). The length of the CDR3 is 14 residues. V lost 0 bases and J 7 bases, leaving 8 bases between the germline ends. Germline CDR1 reads SGHNT; CDR2 reads YYREEE (reference sequence). CDR3: CASSLGQVNSPLHF. CDR3 nucleotide sequence: TGTGCCAGCAGCTTGGGACAGGTGAATTCACCCCTCCACTTT.

In this sample, this clonotype turned up many times. The genes are TRBV7-8 and TRBJ1-1; D is uncertain. There are 12 residues in the CDR3. Per germline, CDR1 SGHVS and CDR2 FQNEAQ. Trimming took 10 bases from V and 11 from J, leaving 20 bases between them. CDR3 DNA: TGTGCCACCCAACGGCAGGTCGGTTACGCTTTCTTT. Amino acid sequence: CATQRQVGYAFF.